The 18 T cell receptor beta chains in this list originate from one sample, sequenced in a study of blood T cell repertoires in COVID-19 (dated by TCRdb to about 2020). Preparation of the library involved the immunoSEQ multiplex PCR assay. TCRdb's version of the immuneACCESS table is confined to in-frame rearrangements and falls short of the full clone set. An unresolved V gene accounts for under half of the shortfall where checked; the remainder is of unknown origin. In this sample the table shows fewer than 700,000 clones, roughly nine tenths of which occur a single time. In total, the top ten clones hold 7.8% of the sample. The sequenced sample was peripheral blood. The receptors originated from a woman aged 45-60 years with COVID-19, enrolled during active disease.

CDR3 in DNA: TGTGCCAGCAGCCAAGAAAACTCCCAAGAGACCCAGTACTTC. This encodes CASSQENSQETQYF. V and J are TRBV3-1 (or the pseudogene TRBV3-2) and TRBJ2-5; no reliable D call. Germline CDR1 is LGHDT and CDR2 is YNNKEL (reference sequence). Deletions cut 0 bases from V and 1 base from J, with 6 bases between. The CDR3 has 14 amino acids.

The rearrangement uses TRBV5-1 and TRBJ2-3; 9 bases match TRBD1. The CDR3 totals 15 residues. CDR1 SGHRS and CDR2 YFSETQ come from the germline V gene. J lost 3 bases, V lost 3 bases, and 5 bases had no gene match. CDR3 sequence: CASSWTGEWTDTQYF. CDR3 DNA sequence: TGCGCCAGCAGCTGGACAGGGGAATGGACAGATACGCAGTATTTT. Variable domain in full (rest from reference TRBV5-1 and TRBJ2-3): KAGVTQTPRYLIKTRGQQVTLSCSPISGHRSVSWYQQTPGQGLQFLFEYFSETQRNKGNFPGRFSGRQFSNSRSEMNVSTLELGDSALYLCASSWTGEWTDTQYFGPGTRLTVL.

A note on this clone: Other DNA sequences of this sample code for an identical CDR3. This chain links TRBV5-1 with TRBJ1-1; D is possibly TRBD1 (6 bases). Germline CDR1 SGHRS, CDR2 YFSETQ. The ends were cut back, 0 bases at V and 1 base at J, with 7 bases in the middle. The CDR3 is 14 amino acids. The CDR3 here is CASSLATGNTEAFF. CDR3 sequence (DNA): TGCGCCAGCAGCTTGGCGACAGGGAACACTGAAGCTTTCTTT.

This chain connects TRBV5-4 to TRBJ1-2; 10 bases are a match to TRBD1. With V trimmed by 2 bases and J by 7 bases, 8 bases remained unmatched. The CDR3 sequence is 15 residues long. Germline-derived CDR1 and CDR2 are SGHNT and YYREEE (reference sequence). The CDR3 here is CASSFPPGTGAGYTF. The CDR3 coding sequence is TGTGCCAGCAGCTTCCCCCCGGGGACAGGGGCTGGCTACACCTTC.

The chain uses TRBV18 and TRBJ2-1; 9 bases match TRBD1. V dropped 4 bases and J dropped 0; count of bases not matched to a gene: 4. The CDR3 sequence is 16 residues long. Germline CDR1 and CDR2: KGHSH and LQKENI. In DNA, the CDR3 is TGTGCCAGCTCACAACAGGGGGCGAGCTCCTACAATGAGCAGTTCTTC. Its translation is CASSQQGASSYNEQFF.

This chain connects TRBV10-2 to TRBJ2-3; 13 bases are a match to TRBD2. CDR1 and CDR2 (germline): WSHSY, SAAADI. The CDR3 is made up of 19 amino acids. J was trimmed by 0 bases and V by 6 bases; bases with no gene match: 12. CDR3 amino acids: CASSDPGLAGPTSTDTQYF. The DNA for the CDR3 is TGCGCCAGCAGCGACCCGGGACTAGCGGGACCCACTAGCACAGATACGCAGTATTTT.

The chain carries TRBV3-1 (or the pseudogene TRBV3-2) and TRBJ1-1; the D gene is possibly TRBD1 (5 bases). Germline loops: CDR1 LGHDT, CDR2 YNNKEL (reference sequence). Trimming left V 4 bases short and J 6 bases short, with 12 bases between. CDR3 length: 13 residues. DNA of the CDR3: TGTGCCAGCAGCCGCGGGGGATTCGCTGAAGCTTTCTTT. It codes for CASSRGGFAEAFF.

V gene TRBV5-4 combines with J gene TRBJ1-1; the D gene is possibly TRBD1 (5 bases). Germline assignment: CDR1 SGHNT and CDR2 YYREEE (reference sequence). Deletions cut 2 bases from V and 1 base from J, with 18 bases between. CDR3 length equals 17 residues. CDR3: CASSFPSGRVSNTEAFF. The CDR3 DNA sequence: TGTGCCAGCAGCTTCCCTTCCGGCAGGGTATCGAACACTGAAGCTTTCTTT.

This chain links TRBV11-2 with TRBJ2-7, with D tentatively TRBD1 (6 bases). The CDR3 consists of 13 residues. In germline, CDR1 is SGHAT, CDR2 FQNNGV. Trimming took 9 bases from V and 3 from J, leaving 15 bases between them. CDR3 region: CASRIQGNYEQYF. The CDR3 DNA follows: TGTGCCAGTAGGATTCAGGGGAACTACGAGCAGTACTTC.

The chain employs TRBV7-9 and TRBJ1-1; D possibly corresponds to TRBD1 (6 bases). V dropped 3 bases and J dropped 5 bases, with 16 bases sitting between them. This CDR3 contains 15 residues. The V gene's germline CDR1 is SEHNR and CDR2 FQNEAQ (reference sequence). CDR3 in amino acids: CASSFVTGKKTEAFF. The CDR3 DNA is TGTGCCAGCAGCTTTGTAACAGGGAAGAAAACTGAAGCTTTCTTT.

The sample holds one count of this clone. The chain has TRBV4-2 and TRBJ1-2, with D unclear. This CDR3 region has 13 residues. Germline CDR1 and CDR2: LGHNA and YNFKEQ. Trimming took 0 bases from V and 2 from J, leaving 4 bases between them. The CDR3 bases are TGTGCCAGCAGCCAAGATCAGAACTATGGCTACACCTTC. Protein product: CASSQDQNYGYTF.

The V and J genes are TRBV7-6 and TRBJ2-1; 9 bases align to TRBD2. The germline V gene has CDR1 SGHVS and CDR2 FNYEAQ. J gave up 9 bases and V 5 bases, and 17 bases lay outside the gene matches. The CDR3 runs to 17 residues. The CDR3 DNA sequence: TGTGCCAGCAGCCGTGTCTTACGCGGGGGGGCGGGCGGTGAGCAGTTCTTC. Its protein product is CASSRVLRGGAGGEQFF.

The gene calls are TRBV2 and TRBJ2-7; TRBD1 aligns across 8 bases. This CDR3 region has 15 residues. V gave up 6 bases and J gave up 0 bases; unmatched junction bases: 7. CDR1 is SNHLY, CDR2 FYNNEI, per germline. CDR3 protein: CASRKDRDNSYEQYF. CDR3 nucleotide sequence: TGTGCCAGCAGAAAGGACAGGGACAACTCCTACGAGCAGTACTTC.

The CDR3 DNA follows: TGTGCCAGTAGTATGAGGGGACAGGCGTCCTTCACAGATACGCAGTATTTT. The encoded protein is CASSMRGQASFTDTQYF. The rearrangement links TRBV19 to TRBJ2-3, with TRBD1 matching 8 bases. V lost 3 bases and J lost 2; bases outside the gene matches: 10. Germline CDR1 and CDR2: LNHDA and SQIVND (reference sequence). This CDR3 contains 17 residues.

The chain joins TRBV27 to TRBJ2-3; weak D call: TRBD1 (7 bases). The CDR3 totals 15 residues. Germline CDR1 MNHEY, CDR2 SMNVEV (reference sequence). The V gene lost 3 bases and the J gene lost 3 bases, with 13 bases spanning the gap. CDR3 sequence: CASSFGRGVTDTQYF. CDR3 sequence (DNA): TGTGCCAGCAGTTTTGGCAGGGGGGTAACAGATACGCAGTATTTT.

This chain uses TRBV25-1 with TRBJ2-5; 13 nucleotides match TRBD2. Germline CDR1 and CDR2: MGHDK and SYGVNS. The CDR3 covers 16 residues. J lost 5 bases, V lost 4 bases, and 7 bases had no gene match. CDR3 residues: CASSVLAGGPTETQYF. The CDR3 bases are TGTGCCAGCAGTGTACTAGCGGGGGGGCCGACGGAGACCCAGTACTTC.

The CDR3 region has the DNA TGCAGCGTTGCAGGGGCAAGGGGCACTGAAGCTTTCTTT. Protein product: CSVAGARGTEAFF. The rearrangement joins TRBV29-1 to TRBJ1-1, with D possibly matching TRBD1 (6 bases). The CDR3 sequence is 13 residues long. Germline V gives CDR1 SQVTM, CDR2 ANQGSEA. The ends were cut back, 4 bases at V and 4 bases at J, with 13 bases in the middle.

The chain employs TRBV30 and TRBJ1-2; D not resolved. V dropped 5 bases and J dropped 4 bases, with 14 bases sitting between them. The CDR3 is 13 amino acids. Germline values: CDR1 GTSNPN, CDR2 SVGIG (reference sequence). The CDR3 loop reads CAWRRNPRYGYTF. The CDR3 region has the DNA TGTGCCTGGCGGCGGAACCCTCGCTATGGCTACACCTTC.